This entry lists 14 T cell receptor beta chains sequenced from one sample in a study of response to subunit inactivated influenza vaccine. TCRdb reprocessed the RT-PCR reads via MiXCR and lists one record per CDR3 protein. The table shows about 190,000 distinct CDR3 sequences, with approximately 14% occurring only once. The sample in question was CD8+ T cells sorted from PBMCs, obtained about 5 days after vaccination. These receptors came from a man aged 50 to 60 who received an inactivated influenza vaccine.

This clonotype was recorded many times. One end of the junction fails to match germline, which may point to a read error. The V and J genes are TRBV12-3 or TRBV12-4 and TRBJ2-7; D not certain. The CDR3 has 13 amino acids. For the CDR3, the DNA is TGCGCCAGCAGCTTGTCGGATTCCTACGAGCAGTACTTC. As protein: CASSLSDSYEQYF.

This chain's CDR3 is CASSPLGSGHSYEQYF. CDR3 nucleotide sequence: TGTGCCAGCAGCCCCCTGGGAAGCGGACATTCCTACGAGCAGTACTTC. This chain links TRBV6-1 with TRBJ2-7; D may be TRBD1 or TRBD2 (5 bases each). Trimming took off 6 bases at V and 1 base at J, with 19 bases between the two ends. Germline values: CDR1 MNHNS, CDR2 SASEGT. The CDR3 runs to 16 residues.

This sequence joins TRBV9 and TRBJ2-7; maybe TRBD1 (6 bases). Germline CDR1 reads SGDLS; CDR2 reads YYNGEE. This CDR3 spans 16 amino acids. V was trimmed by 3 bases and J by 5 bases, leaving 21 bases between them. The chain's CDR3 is CASSGLQGSGGDEQYF. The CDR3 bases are TGTGCCAGCAGCGGCTTACAGGGCTCTGGAGGCGACGAGCAGTACTTC.

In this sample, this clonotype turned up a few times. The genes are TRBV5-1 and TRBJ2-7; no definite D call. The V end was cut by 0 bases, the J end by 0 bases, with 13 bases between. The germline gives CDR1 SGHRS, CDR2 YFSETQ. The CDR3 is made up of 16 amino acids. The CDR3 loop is CASSLEGSLLSYEQYF. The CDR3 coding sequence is TGCGCCAGCAGCTTGGAAGGCAGTCTGCTCTCCTACGAGCAGTACTTC.

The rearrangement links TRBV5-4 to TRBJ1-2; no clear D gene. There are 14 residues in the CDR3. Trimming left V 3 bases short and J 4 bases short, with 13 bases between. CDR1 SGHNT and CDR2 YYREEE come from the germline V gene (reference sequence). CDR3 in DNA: TGTGCCAGCAGCTCGGACGCCAACCCCTATGGCTACACCTTC. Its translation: CASSSDANPYGYTF.

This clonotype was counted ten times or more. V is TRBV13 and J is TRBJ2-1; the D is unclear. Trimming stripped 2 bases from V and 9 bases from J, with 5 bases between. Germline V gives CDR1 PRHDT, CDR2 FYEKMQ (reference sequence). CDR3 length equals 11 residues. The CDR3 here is CASSLSGEQFF. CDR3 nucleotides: TGTGCCAGCAGCTTAAGTGGTGAGCAGTTCTTC.

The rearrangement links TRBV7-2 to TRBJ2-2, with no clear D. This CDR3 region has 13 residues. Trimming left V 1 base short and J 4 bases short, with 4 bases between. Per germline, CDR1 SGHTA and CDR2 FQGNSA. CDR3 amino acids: CASSLVSTGELFF. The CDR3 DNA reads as TGTGCCAGCAGCTTAGTCAGCACCGGGGAGCTGTTTTTT.

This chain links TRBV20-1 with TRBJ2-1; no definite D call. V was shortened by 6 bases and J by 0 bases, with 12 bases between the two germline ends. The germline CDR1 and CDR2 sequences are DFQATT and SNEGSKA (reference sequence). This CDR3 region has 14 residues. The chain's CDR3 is CSAPGSSSYNEQFF. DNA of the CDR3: TGCAGTGCCCCCGGATCGAGCTCCTACAATGAGCAGTTCTTC.

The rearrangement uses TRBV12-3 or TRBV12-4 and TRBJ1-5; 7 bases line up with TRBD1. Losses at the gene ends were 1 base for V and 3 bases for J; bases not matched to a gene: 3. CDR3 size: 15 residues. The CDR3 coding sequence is TGTGCCAGCAGTTTAGGGGACAGTTACAATCAGCCCCAGCATTTT. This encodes CASSLGDSYNQPQHF.

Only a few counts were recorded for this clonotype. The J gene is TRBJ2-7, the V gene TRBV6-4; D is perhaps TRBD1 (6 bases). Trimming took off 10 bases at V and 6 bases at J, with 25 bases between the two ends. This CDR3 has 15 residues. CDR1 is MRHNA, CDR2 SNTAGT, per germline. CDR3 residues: CANPRGQRGSGEQYF. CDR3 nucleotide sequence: TGTGCCAACCCTCGTGGACAGAGGGGAAGTGGCGAGCAGTACTTC.

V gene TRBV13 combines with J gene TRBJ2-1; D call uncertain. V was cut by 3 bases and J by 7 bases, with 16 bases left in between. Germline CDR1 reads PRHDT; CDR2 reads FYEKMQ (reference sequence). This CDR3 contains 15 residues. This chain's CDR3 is CASSFELTLGNEQFF. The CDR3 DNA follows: TGTGCCAGCAGCTTCGAGCTAACTCTGGGTAATGAGCAGTTCTTC.

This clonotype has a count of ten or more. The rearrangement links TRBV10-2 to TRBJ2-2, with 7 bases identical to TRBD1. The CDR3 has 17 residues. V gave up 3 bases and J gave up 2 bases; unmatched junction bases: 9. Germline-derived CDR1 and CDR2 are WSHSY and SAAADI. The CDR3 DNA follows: TGCGCCAGCAGTGAAGACCCGACAGGGAGAAACACCGGGGAGCTGTTTTTT. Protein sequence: CASSEDPTGRNTGELFF.

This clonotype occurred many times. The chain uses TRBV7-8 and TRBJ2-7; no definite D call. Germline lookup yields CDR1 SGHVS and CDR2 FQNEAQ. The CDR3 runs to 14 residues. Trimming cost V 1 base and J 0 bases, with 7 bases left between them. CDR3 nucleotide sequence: TGTGCCAGCAGCTTAGGGGCAGCCTCCTACGAGCAGTACTTC. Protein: CASSLGAASYEQYF.

For the CDR3, the DNA is TGTGCCAGCAGCCAAGTGGGGGGCGTGAACACTGAAGCTTTCTTT. Residues: CASSQVGGVNTEAFF. V and J are TRBV14 and TRBJ1-1; maybe TRBD1 (6 bases). This CDR3 has 15 residues. V was cut by 1 base and J by 0 bases, with 9 bases left in between. Germline V lookup: CDR1 SGHDN, CDR2 FVKESK.